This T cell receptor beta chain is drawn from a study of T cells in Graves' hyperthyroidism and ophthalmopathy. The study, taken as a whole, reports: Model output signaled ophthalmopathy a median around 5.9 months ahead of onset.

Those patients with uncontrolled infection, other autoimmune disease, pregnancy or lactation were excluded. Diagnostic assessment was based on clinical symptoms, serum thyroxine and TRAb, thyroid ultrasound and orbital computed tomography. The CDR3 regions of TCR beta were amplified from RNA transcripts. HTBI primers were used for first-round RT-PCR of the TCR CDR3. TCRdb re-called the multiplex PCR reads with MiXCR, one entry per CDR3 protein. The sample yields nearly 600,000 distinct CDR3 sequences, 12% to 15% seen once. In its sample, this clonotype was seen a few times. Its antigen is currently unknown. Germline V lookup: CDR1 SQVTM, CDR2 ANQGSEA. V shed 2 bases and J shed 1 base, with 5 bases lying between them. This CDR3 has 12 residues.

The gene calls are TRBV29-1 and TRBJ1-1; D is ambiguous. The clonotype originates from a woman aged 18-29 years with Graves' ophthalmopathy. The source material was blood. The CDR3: CSVESTNTEAFF. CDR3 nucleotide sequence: TGCAGCGTTGAATCAACGAACACTGAAGCTTTCTTT.